Listed here are 24 T cell receptor beta chains from one sample, sequenced in a study of shared clonotypes between healthy human individuals. Measured with immunoSEQ multiplex PCR; TCRdb has only the in-frame clones, and not every one. Here the sample spans 950,000 to 1,100,000 clones, 75% to 80% being singletons. Sequences were obtained from memory CD4+ T cells from PBMCs. Subset noted: CD45RA-negative fraction. The receptors stem from a man aged 18 to 29 in good health. Some clones in this sample may be carry-over from other donors' samples.

This clone was counted a few times. The rearrangement uses TRBV19 and TRBJ2-2, with a possible D match to TRBD1 (5 bases). CDR1 LNHDA and CDR2 SQIVND come from the germline V gene (reference sequence). This CDR3 has 13 residues. Trimming pared 4 bases from V and 7 bases from J, leaving 10 bases between. The DNA of the CDR3 is TGTGCCAGTAGTACCACAGGCCACGGGGAGCTGTTTTTT. Protein sequence: CASSTTGHGELFF.

CDR3 in DNA: TGTGCCAGCGGCCATGGGGACAGGGGAGACGAGCAGTACTTC. This translates into CASGHGDRGDEQYF. The J gene is TRBJ2-7, the V gene TRBV5-5; TRBD1 matches 10 bases. V shed 7 bases and J 5 bases; nucleotides not matched to a gene: 9. Per the germline V gene, CDR1 is SGHKS and CDR2 is YYEKEE (reference sequence). The CDR3 covers 14 residues. Together with reference TRBV5-5 and TRBJ2-7, the CDR3 gives the full variable domain: DAGVTQSPTHLIKTRGQQVTLRCSPISGHKSVSWYQQVLGQGPQFIFQYYEKEERGRGNFPDRFSARQFPNYSSELNVNALLLGDSALYLCASGHGDRGDEQYFGPGTRLTVT.

The V call is TRBV7-9, the J call TRBJ1-1; D unresolved. The CDR3 spans 16 residues. Trimming took off 5 bases at V and 0 bases at J, with 16 bases between the two ends. Per the germline V gene, CDR1 is SEHNR and CDR2 is FQNEAQ (reference sequence). The CDR3 region is CASSTRDPTLNTEAFF. The CDR3, as DNA: TGTGCCAGCAGCACCCGGGATCCGACATTGAACACTGAAGCTTTCTTT.

The CDR3 DNA follows: TGTGCCAGCACCCACCGGGAGGGGACAGGCGAGCAGTACTTC. This codes for CASTHREGTGEQYF. The chain combines TRBV6-1 with TRBJ2-7; the D call may be TRBD1 or TRBD2 (8 bases each). Trimming shortened V by 7 bases and J by 6 bases, and 19 bases separated the two germline ends. The CDR3 has 14 amino acids. Germline V gene lookup returns CDR1 MNHNS and CDR2 SASEGT.

V is TRBV4-1 and J is TRBJ2-1, with D perhaps TRBD2 (6 bases). V was clipped by 0 bases and J by 3 bases, with 9 bases between them. This CDR3 spans 15 amino acids. Germline CDR1 and CDR2: MGHRA and YSYEKL. The CDR3 protein is CASSQDRRGYNEQFF. CDR3 coding DNA: TGCGCCAGCAGCCAAGATCGGCGGGGCTACAATGAGCAGTTCTTC.

This clone has only one observation. The V and J genes are TRBV19 and TRBJ2-2; 9 nucleotides match TRBD2. Germline V gene lookup returns CDR1 LNHDA and CDR2 SQIVND (reference sequence). The ends lost 3 bases at V and 6 bases at J; junction bases unmatched: 2. The length of the CDR3 is 14 residues. The CDR3 DNA reads as TGTGCCAGTAGTATTGGCGGGGGGGCCGGGGAGCTGTTTTTT. Translation gives CASSIGGGAGELFF. Looking up the rest from reference TRBV19 and TRBJ2-2 gives the full variable domain: DGGITQSPKYLFRKEGQNVTLSCEQNLNHDAMYWYRQDPGQGLRLIYYSQIVNDFQKGDIAEGYSVSREKKESFPLTVTSAQKNPTAFYLCASSIGGGAGELFFGEGSRLTVL.

This CDR3 reads CASSSYDWTSGRYEQYF. The CDR3 DNA reads TGTGCCAGCAGTTCATACGACTGGACTAGCGGGAGATACGAGCAGTACTTC. V and J are TRBV28 and TRBJ2-7; TRBD2 matches 13 bases. The length of the CDR3 is 17 residues. V shed 4 bases, J shed 4 bases, and the junction held 10 bases outside the gene matches. Germline loops: CDR1 MDHEN, CDR2 SYDVKM.

This rearrangement joins TRBV6-6 to TRBJ2-7, with D perhaps TRBD2 (6 bases). The CDR3 totals 13 residues. V was clipped by 5 bases and J by 3 bases, with 11 bases between them. The V gene's germline CDR1 is MNHNY and CDR2 SVGAGI (reference sequence). This CDR3 is CASSLGRSYEQYF. As DNA, the CDR3 is TGTGCCAGCAGTCTTGGGAGGAGCTACGAGCAGTACTTC.

This chain joins TRBV7-2 and TRBJ2-3, with 11 positions matching TRBD1. CDR3 length: 14 residues. V shed 4 bases, J shed 8 bases, and the junction held 5 bases outside the gene matches. The germline gives CDR1 SGHTA, CDR2 FQGNSA. The CDR3 DNA follows: TGTGCCAGCAGCTCGGACAGGGGGCAGATTACGCAGTATTTT. This sequence encodes CASSSDRGQITQYF. The whole variable domain, remainder taken from reference TRBV7-2 and TRBJ2-3, is GAGVSQSPSNKVTEKGKDVELRCDPISGHTALYWYRQSLGQGLEFLIYFQGNSAPDKSGLPSDRFSAERTGGSVSTLTIQRTQQEDSAVYLCASSSDRGQITQYFGPGTRLTVL.

V is TRBV7-9 and J is TRBJ1-4; 7 bases are shared with TRBD1. J lost 5 bases, V lost 5 bases, and 8 bases had no gene match. The V gene's germline CDR1 is SEHNR and CDR2 FQNEAQ (reference sequence). The CDR3 is 15 residues long. CDR3 DNA: TGTGCCAGCAGCCTTAACAGGGGACTGAATGAAAAACTGTTTTTT. Its protein product is CASSLNRGLNEKLFF.

This CDR3 reads CASSLASGPYEQYF. CDR3 sequence (DNA): TGCGCCAGCAGCTTGGCCAGCGGCCCCTACGAGCAGTACTTC. The rearrangement joins TRBV5-1 to TRBJ2-7; D possibly corresponds to TRBD2 (5 bases). V shed 0 bases and J shed 2 bases, with 9 bases lying between them. The length of the CDR3 is 14 residues. Germline V gene data show CDR1 as SGHRS and CDR2 as YFSETQ. Variable domain in full (rest from reference TRBV5-1 and TRBJ2-7): KAGVTQTPRYLIKTRGQQVTLSCSPISGHRSVSWYQQTPGQGLQFLFEYFSETQRNKGNFPGRFSGRQFSNSRSEMNVSTLELGDSALYLCASSLASGPYEQYFGPGTRLTVT.

This sequence joins TRBV28 and TRBJ2-7; the D gene is possibly TRBD1 (5 bases). The CDR3 length is 14 residues. The germline CDR1 and CDR2 sequences are MDHEN and SYDVKM. Trimming cost V 6 bases and J 5 bases, with 17 bases left between them. CDR3 nucleotides: TGTGCCAGCAGCCTCGTGGGGCGCGTCCACGAGCAGTACTTC. It encodes CASSLVGRVHEQYF.

As for this clone: Additional DNA sequences in this sample encode the identical CDR3. The chain joins TRBV9 to TRBJ2-6, with unresolved D. The ends were cut back, 7 bases at V and 0 bases at J, with 5 bases in the middle. Germline V gene sequence: CDR1 SGDLS, CDR2 YYNGEE. This CDR3 has 13 amino acids. CDR3 amino acids: CASGYSGANVLTF. The DNA of the CDR3 is TGTGCCAGCGGCTACTCTGGGGCCAACGTCCTGACTTTC.

The chain is built from TRBV5-1 and TRBJ2-3; no definite D call. This CDR3 spans 17 amino acids. Per the germline V gene, CDR1 is SGHRS and CDR2 is YFSETQ. The V end lost 4 bases, the J end lost 1 base, and 19 bases lay between the germline ends. The CDR3 region is CASSLSPDAIGTDTQYF. In nucleotides, the CDR3 is TGCGCCAGCAGCCTGTCACCGGACGCAATTGGCACAGATACGCAGTATTTT. Complete variable domain (other parts from reference TRBV5-1 and TRBJ2-3): KAGVTQTPRYLIKTRGQQVTLSCSPISGHRSVSWYQQTPGQGLQFLFEYFSETQRNKGNFPGRFSGRQFSNSRSEMNVSTLELGDSALYLCASSLSPDAIGTDTQYFGPGTRLTVL.

This clone occurred a few times. The J gene is TRBJ2-4, the V gene TRBV5-1, with a possible D match to TRBD2 (5 bases). Trimming left V 3 bases short and J 1 base short, with 11 bases between. The CDR3 runs 15 residues. Looked up from germline, CDR1 is SGHRS and CDR2 is YFSETQ. The CDR3 is CASSSDGLAKNIQYF. CDR3 bases: TGCGCCAGCAGCTCAGACGGACTGGCCAAAAACATTCAGTACTTC.

The V and J genes are TRBV5-1 and TRBJ2-3; TRBD2 matches 9 bases. The V gene end was trimmed by 2 bases and the J gene end by 7 bases; junction bases not matched to a gene: 8. The germline gives CDR1 SGHRS, CDR2 YFSETQ. CDR3 length: 15 amino acids. The CDR3 here is CASSFIAGDGYTQYF. The CDR3 DNA sequence: TGCGCCAGCAGCTTTATAGCGGGAGATGGGTATACGCAGTATTTT.

V is TRBV5-6 and J is TRBJ2-1; weak D call: TRBD1 (6 bases). The CDR3 runs to 18 residues. The ends were cut back, 0 bases at V and 4 bases at J, with 20 bases in the middle. The germline gives CDR1 SGHDT, CDR2 YYEEEE. The CDR3 is CASSLVWGRPNPYNEQFF. CDR3 sequence (DNA): TGTGCCAGCAGCTTGGTATGGGGGCGACCAAACCCATACAATGAGCAGTTCTTC.

The chain employs TRBV5-4 and TRBJ2-2; the match to TRBD2 covers 12 bases. Germline V lookup: CDR1 SGHNT, CDR2 YYREEE (reference sequence). The CDR3 totals 16 residues. Trimming at V came to 6 bases and at J to 4 bases, leaving 7 bases not matched to a gene. Here the CDR3 reads CASNPTSGSLTGELFF. Written as DNA, the CDR3 is TGTGCCAGCAACCCGACTAGCGGGAGCCTCACCGGGGAGCTGTTTTTT.

The chain carries TRBV7-9 and TRBJ2-3; D is unresolved. Germline V gives CDR1 SEHNR, CDR2 FQNEAQ (reference sequence). This CDR3 has 16 amino acids. Deletions cut 1 base from V and 4 bases from J, with 15 bases between. The CDR3 DNA reads as TGTGCCAGCAGCTTAGGAGTGGGCCTTTTACCAGATACGCAGTATTTT. Translating it yields CASSLGVGLLPDTQYF.

This clone turned up a few times. This chain joins TRBV18 and TRBJ1-2, with 8 bases matching TRBD1. The CDR3 has 14 residues. V lost 3 bases and J lost 6; bases outside the gene matches: 6. CDR1 is KGHSH and CDR2 is LQKENI in the germline V gene. Written as DNA, the CDR3 is TGTGCCAGCTCACCGACAGGGGAACCGAATGGCTACACCTTC. Translated: CASSPTGEPNGYTF.

The chain joins TRBV10-3 to TRBJ1-1, with a tentative D call TRBD1 (6 bases). V gave up 10 bases and J gave up 0 bases, with 12 bases separating them. The CDR3 has 13 amino acids. CDR1 is ENHRY and CDR2 is SYGVKD in the germline V gene. This CDR3 is CATRGQMNTEAFF. The CDR3 coding sequence is TGTGCCACCCGTGGACAGATGAACACTGAAGCTTTCTTT.

This rearrangement joins TRBV30 to TRBJ1-5; 8 bases fit TRBD1. Germline V gives CDR1 GTSNPN, CDR2 SVGIG (reference sequence). V trimming: 1 base; J trimming: 4 bases; junction bases outside the gene matches: 9. This CDR3 comprises 16 residues. The chain's CDR3 is CAWSGVRDRLNQPQHF. The DNA of the CDR3 is TGTGCCTGGAGTGGGGTCCGGGACAGGCTGAATCAGCCCCAGCATTTT. The whole variable domain, filled in from reference TRBV30 and TRBJ1-5, reads SQTIHQWPATLVQPVGSPLSLECTVEGTSNPNLYWYRQAAGRGLQLLFYSVGIGQISSEVPQNLSASRPQDRQFILSSKKLLLSDSGFYLCAWSGVRDRLNQPQHFGDGTRLSIL.

This clone was seen a single time. This rearrangement joins TRBV27 to TRBJ2-7; 9 bases align to TRBD1. The CDR3 contains 15 residues. Germline lookup yields CDR1 MNHEY and CDR2 SMNVEV (reference sequence). The ends lost 6 bases at V and 2 bases at J; junction bases unmatched: 8. Here the CDR3 reads CASSAGQGFTYEQYF. DNA for the CDR3: TGTGCCAGCAGCGCGGGACAGGGATTTACCTACGAGCAGTACTTC.

This clone was recorded only once. The CDR3 DNA is TGTGCCACCGGTCGAGACAGGGGACGGGGCTACGAGCAGTACTTC. Translation gives CATGRDRGRGYEQYF. V gene TRBV10-3 combines with J gene TRBJ2-7, with 8 bases identical to TRBD1. Germline assignment: CDR1 ENHRY and CDR2 SYGVKD. This CDR3 is built from 15 residues. J gave up 3 bases and V 10 bases, and 14 bases lay outside the gene matches.